The rows below give T cell receptor beta chains drawn from one sample of a study of T cell changes during pregnancy in multiple sclerosis. The method was immunoSEQ multiplex PCR; TCRdb's version includes in-frame clones alone and lacks a portion of them. The sample lists tens of thousands of clones; 93% were seen once. Sequencing used peripheral blood, obtained after pregnancy. The source is a female donor with multiple sclerosis, enrolled in a pregnancy study. The CDR3 runs from the conserved cysteine through the conserved F or W. Fields, in order: CDR3 length, V gene, J gene, CDR3 protein.

cdr3_length: 13
v_call: TRBV14
j_call: TRBJ2-7
cdr3_aa: CASSRGPRYEQYF

cdr3_length: 15
v_call: TRBV9
j_call: TRBJ1-1
cdr3_aa: CASSEGFEGLTEAFF

cdr3_length: 16
v_call: TRBV4-2
j_call: TRBJ2-1
cdr3_aa: CASSQDEGYPYNEQFF

cdr3_length: 16
v_call: TRBV4-3
j_call: TRBJ2-1
cdr3_aa: CASSLTGTGGVDEQFF

cdr3_length: 16
v_call: TRBV7-9
j_call: TRBJ2-1
cdr3_aa: CASSSLSSETYNEQFF

cdr3_length: 14
v_call: TRBV19
j_call: TRBJ1-5
cdr3_aa: CASARTGSNQPQHF

cdr3_length: 14
v_call: TRBV19
j_call: TRBJ1-1
cdr3_aa: CASSRAARDTEAFF

cdr3_length: 14
v_call: TRBV6-5
j_call: TRBJ1-1
cdr3_aa: CASSNPENRGKAFF

cdr3_length: 13
v_call: TRBV2
j_call: TRBJ1-2
cdr3_aa: CASSELTRYGYTF

cdr3_length: 15
v_call: TRBV5-5
j_call: TRBJ2-7
cdr3_aa: CASSLRDRPFYEQYF

cdr3_length: 17
v_call: TRBV19
j_call: TRBJ1-5
cdr3_aa: CASSNRGAQNSNQPQHF